The 27 T cell receptor beta chains below come from one sample, sequenced in a study of blood T cell repertoires in COVID-19. Using immunoSEQ multiplex PCR, the repertoire was profiled, and TCRdb retains in-frame clones only, with some absent. The sample has some 100,000 clones; about 82% are singletons. Specimen: peripheral blood. These receptors were taken from a human donor in a cohort sampled during active COVID-19.

This clone was counted a few times. The V call is TRBV6-6, the J call TRBJ1-4, with D possibly being TRBD1 (5 bases). This CDR3 region has 15 residues. The V gene's germline CDR1 is MNHNY and CDR2 SVGAGI (reference sequence). Trimming cost V 0 bases and J 7 bases, with 12 bases left between them. The CDR3 DNA reads TGTGCCAGCAGTTACTCTGGCAGGGTAACTGAAAAACTGTTTTTT. As protein: CASSYSGRVTEKLFF.

The chain recombines TRBV11-2 with TRBJ1-2; D gene unclear. V lost 4 bases to trimming and J lost 3 bases, with 12 bases between them. CDR1 SGHAT and CDR2 FQNNGV come from the germline V gene. This CDR3 comprises 14 residues. CDR3 protein: CASSSGAGDYGYTF. In DNA, the CDR3 is TGTGCCAGCAGCTCGGGCGCGGGAGACTATGGCTACACCTTC.

The chain recombines TRBV9 with TRBJ2-7; possible D gene TRBD2, 6 bases. The CDR3 consists of 15 residues. V was cut by 4 bases and J by 4 bases, with 18 bases left in between. Germline V lookup: CDR1 SGDLS, CDR2 YYNGEE. Written as DNA, the CDR3 is TGTGCCAGCAGCCCTAGAACCGGGACTCTTTACGAGCAGTACTTC. This gives the protein CASSPRTGTLYEQYF.

For the CDR3, the DNA is TGTGCCAGCAGCCCCGCCCCGCGGCTAGCGGGGGGAGTAGAGACCCAGTACTTC. As protein: CASSPAPRLAGGVETQYF. The genes are TRBV7-6 and TRBJ2-5, with 11 bases that match TRBD2. The CDR3 has 18 amino acids. The germline gives CDR1 SGHVS, CDR2 FNYEAQ. The V and J ends lost 5 bases and 4 bases, in that order; junction bases with no gene match: 15.

This chain connects TRBV9 to TRBJ1-4, with 7 bases fitting TRBD1. Germline trimming cut 0 bases from V and 8 bases from J; bases unmatched to any gene: 10. The CDR3 covers 16 residues. Per the germline V gene, CDR1 is SGDLS and CDR2 is YYNGEE. CDR3 bases: TGTGCCAGCAGCGTAGGCCCCCCGAAGACAGGGGAAAAACTGTTTTTT. It yields the protein CASSVGPPKTGEKLFF.

The chain links TRBV27 to TRBJ2-5; 8 bases agree with TRBD1. The CDR3 is 14 amino acids. Per the germline V gene, CDR1 is MNHEY and CDR2 is SMNVEV (reference sequence). Trimming at V came to 6 bases and at J to 6 bases, leaving 9 bases not matched to a gene. CDR3: CASRPRQGRQTQYF. DNA of the CDR3: TGTGCCAGCAGACCTAGACAGGGGAGACAGACCCAGTACTTC.

This chain links TRBV7-2 with TRBJ2-2; D gene ambiguous. The germline V gene encodes CDR1 SGHTA and CDR2 FQGNSA. This CDR3 contains 13 residues. Trimming removed 5 bases at V and 5 bases at J, with 9 bases between. CDR3 DNA sequence: TGTGCCAGCAGCCTAACGAGGACCGGGGAGCTGTTTTTT. This translates into CASSLTRTGELFF.

This chain links TRBV20-1 with TRBJ1-1, with D uncertain. Trimming left V 5 bases short and J 10 bases short, with 14 bases between. The CDR3 has 11 residues. The germline V gene encodes CDR1 DFQATT and CDR2 SNEGSKA (reference sequence). CDR3 loop: CSAVKQRGAFF. The CDR3 DNA follows: TGCAGTGCTGTTAAACAGCGGGGAGCTTTCTTT.

The rearrangement links TRBV29-1 to TRBJ2-1; D is possibly TRBD2 (6 bases). V was clipped by 4 bases and J by 6 bases, with 7 bases between them. The germline CDR1 and CDR2 sequences are SQVTM and ANQGSEA. There are 11 residues in the CDR3. CDR3 DNA: TGCAGCGTTGGACTAGTCAATGAGCAGTTCTTC. It is translated as CSVGLVNEQFF.

This clone was counted only a few times. The J gene is TRBJ2-1, the V gene TRBV11-2; D not resolved. Trimming shortened V by 1 base and J by 4 bases, and 14 bases separated the two germline ends. This CDR3 region has 16 residues. CDR1 is SGHAT, CDR2 FQNNGV, per germline. In DNA form, the CDR3 reads TGTGCCAGCAGCTTAGGACTGCTGAACTCGTACAATGAGCAGTTCTTC. This translates into CASSLGLLNSYNEQFF. Looking up the rest from reference TRBV11-2 and TRBJ2-1 gives the full variable domain: EAGVAQSPRYKIIEKRQSVAFWCNPISGHATLYWYQQILGQGPKLLIQFQNNGVVDDSQLPKDRFSAERLKGVDSTLKIQPAKLEDSAVYLCASSLGLLNSYNEQFFGPGTRLTVL.

This chain uses TRBV10-3 with TRBJ2-1, with D perhaps matching TRBD1 (6 bases). The ends were cut back, 7 bases at V and 7 bases at J, with 11 bases in the middle. Germline V gives CDR1 ENHRY, CDR2 SYGVKD. The CDR3 extends over 12 amino acids. The CDR3, as DNA: TGTGCCATCATGGGCAGGGGAAATGAGCAGTTCTTC. Amino acid sequence: CAIMGRGNEQFF.

The V and J genes are TRBV5-1 and TRBJ1-4; 7 nucleotides line up with TRBD1. Germline CDR1 is SGHRS and CDR2 is YFSETQ. The CDR3 contains 13 residues. Trimming took 4 bases from V and 10 from J; bases not matched to a gene: 7. In DNA, the CDR3 is TGCGCCAGCAGCATCGGACAGGAGGGAAAACTGTTTTTT. Its protein is CASSIGQEGKLFF.

This chain connects TRBV18 to TRBJ2-7, with D unresolved. The V gene lost 1 base and the J gene lost 5 bases, with 9 bases spanning the gap. This CDR3 has 13 amino acids. The germline V gene encodes CDR1 KGHSH and CDR2 LQKENI. The CDR3 is CASSPREADEQYF. CDR3 coding DNA: TGTGCCAGCTCACCACGAGAGGCGGACGAGCAGTACTTC.

This clone was counted a few times. The chain combines TRBV11-2 with TRBJ1-2; TRBD1 matches at 9 bases. Germline CDR1 is SGHAT and CDR2 is FQNNGV. The CDR3 extends over 14 amino acids. Germline trimming cut 5 bases from V and 4 bases from J; bases unmatched to any gene: 5. The CDR3: CASSGGQGRYGYTF. The CDR3 region has the DNA TGTGCCAGCAGCGGGGGACAGGGCCGCTATGGCTACACCTTC. Full variable domain (rest looked up from reference TRBV11-2 and TRBJ1-2): EAGVAQSPRYKIIEKRQSVAFWCNPISGHATLYWYQQILGQGPKLLIQFQNNGVVDDSQLPKDRFSAERLKGVDSTLKIQPAKLEDSAVYLCASSGGQGRYGYTFGSGTRLTVV.

This clone came up a few times. The genes are TRBV6-2 or TRBV6-3 and TRBJ2-3; 10 bases are a match to TRBD2. Germline CDR1 MNHEY, CDR2 SVGEGT. CDR3 length: 17 amino acids. J gave up 2 bases and V 2 bases, and 7 bases lay outside the gene matches. The CDR3 sequence is CASSYAQRGGVTDTQYF. The CDR3 nucleotides are TGTGCCAGCAGTTACGCCCAGCGGGGGGGAGTCACAGATACGCAGTATTTT.

V gene TRBV4-2 combines with J gene TRBJ2-7; 8 bases line up with TRBD2. V lost 0 bases, J lost 8 bases, and 6 bases stayed unmatched. There are 14 residues in the CDR3. CDR1 LGHNA and CDR2 YNFKEQ come from the germline V gene. The CDR3 spells CASSQDGLAAQQYF. CDR3 sequence (DNA): TGTGCCAGCAGCCAAGATGGACTAGCCGCCCAGCAGTACTTC.

In its sample, this clone was seen once. The chain recombines TRBV19 with TRBJ1-5; D possibly corresponds to TRBD1 (6 bases). CDR1 and CDR2 (germline): LNHDA, SQIVND (reference sequence). Trimming cost V 3 bases and J 2 bases, with 20 bases left between them. The CDR3 length is 18 residues. CDR3 in amino acids: CASSIPPYRAGGNQPQHF. DNA for the CDR3: TGTGCCAGTAGTATCCCCCCCTACAGGGCGGGGGGCAATCAGCCCCAGCATTTT.

The chain is built from TRBV24-1 and TRBJ2-3, with D tentatively TRBD2 (5 bases). The CDR3 has 11 amino acids. V was cut by 9 bases and J by 5 bases, with 8 bases left in between. CDR1 and CDR2 (germline): KGHDR, SFDVKD. The CDR3 loop is CATEGGDTQYF. CDR3 nucleotides: TGTGCCACCGAGGGTGGAGATACGCAGTATTTT.

The chain has TRBV7-2 and TRBJ2-6, with 10 bases that match TRBD2. CDR3 length: 17 amino acids. The V segment lost 1 base and the J segment 4 bases; nucleotides outside the gene matches: 4. CDR1 is SGHTA and CDR2 is FQGNSA in the germline V gene. CDR3 coding DNA: TGTGCCAGCAGCTTAGGAGCGGGAGGGGCCGGGGCCAACGTCCTGACTTTC. Encoded protein: CASSLGAGGAGANVLTF.

The chain uses TRBV5-5 and TRBJ1-1, with TRBD1 matching 7 bases. The CDR3 consists of 14 residues. V shed 4 bases, J shed 5 bases, and the junction held 8 bases outside the gene matches. CDR1 is SGHKS and CDR2 is YYEKEE in the germline V gene (reference sequence). CDR3 region: CASSNHRGSTEAFF. The CDR3 region has the DNA TGTGCCAGCAGCAACCACAGGGGTTCTACTGAAGCTTTCTTT.

The chain recombines TRBV27 with TRBJ1-2; 8 bases agree with TRBD1. Per germline, CDR1 MNHEY and CDR2 SMNVEV (reference sequence). The CDR3 consists of 15 residues. V lost 2 bases to trimming and J lost 7 bases; unmatched junction nucleotides: 9. The CDR3 DNA reads as TGTGCCAGCAGTTTAATACAGGGGGAGTTCTTTGGCTACACCTTC. As protein: CASSLIQGEFFGYTF.

This clone was recorded once. The chain has TRBV6-2 or TRBV6-3 and TRBJ2-7; 11 nucleotides align to TRBD2. With V trimmed by 6 bases and J by 0 bases, 10 bases remained unmatched. There are 17 residues in the CDR3. CDR1 and CDR2 (germline): MNHEY, SVGEGT. The CDR3 spells CASSPGVAGGFSYEQYF. The CDR3 nucleotides are TGTGCCAGCAGCCCTGGGGTAGCGGGAGGGTTCTCCTACGAGCAGTACTTC.

The chain couples TRBV19 to TRBJ2-7; possibly TRBD1 for D (6 bases). Trimming left V 1 base short and J 2 bases short, with 12 bases between. The germline gives CDR1 LNHDA, CDR2 SQIVND (reference sequence). The length of the CDR3 is 15 residues. CDR3 protein: CASSIGTETPYEQYF. The CDR3 nucleotides are TGTGCCAGTAGTATAGGGACAGAGACCCCCTACGAGCAGTACTTC.

V is TRBV6-2 or TRBV6-3 and J is TRBJ2-7; the match to TRBD2 covers 10 bases. The CDR3 has 14 amino acids. CDR1 is MNHEY and CDR2 is SVGEGT in the germline V gene. V shed 5 bases and J 2 bases; nucleotides not matched to a gene: 3. CDR3 DNA sequence: TGTGCCAGCAGTAGAAGCGGGGGGGCCTACGAGCAGTACTTC. Translation: CASSRSGGAYEQYF.

This rearrangement joins TRBV7-9 to TRBJ2-5; D gene unclear. This CDR3 is built from 12 residues. Trimming shortened V by 1 base and J by 3 bases, and 3 bases separated the two germline ends. Germline-derived CDR1 and CDR2 are SEHNR and FQNEAQ (reference sequence). CDR3 residues: CASSLVEETQYF. The DNA for the CDR3 is TGTGCCAGCAGCTTAGTCGAAGAGACCCAGTACTTC.

The chain uses TRBV24-1 and TRBJ1-5; 8 nucleotides agree with TRBD1. V shed 7 bases, J shed 2 bases, and the junction held 0 bases outside the gene matches. From germline, CDR1 is KGHDR and CDR2 SFDVKD. The CDR3 is 13 residues long. CDR3 region: CATRDRGNQPQHF. The CDR3 coding sequence is TGTGCCACCAGGGACAGGGGCAATCAGCCCCAGCATTTT.

The chain carries TRBV6-2 or TRBV6-3 and TRBJ2-4; 9 nucleotides align to TRBD2. Germline CDR1 reads MNHEY; CDR2 reads SVGEGT. The junction had 9 bases not matched to a gene; V was cut back by 4 bases and J by 2 bases. The CDR3 length is 17 residues. The CDR3 sequence is CASSSLHSGSTKNIQYF. The DNA for the CDR3 is TGTGCCAGCAGTTCCCTGCATAGCGGGAGTACCAAAAACATTCAGTACTTC.